The 29 T cell receptor beta chains below come from one sample, sequenced in a study of T cells in Graves' hyperthyroidism and ophthalmopathy. TCR beta CDR3 regions were amplified from RNA. HTBI primers drove first-round RT-PCR of the TCR CDR3. Each CDR3 protein is one row after TCRdb ran MiXCR on the multiplex PCR reads. The table shows some 350,000 distinct CDR3 sequences, with 15% to 19% occurring only once. Sequencing was done on a sample of blood. The receptors shown here come from a woman aged 18 to 35 with Graves' hyperthyroidism that later progressed to Graves' ophthalmopathy.

The gene calls are TRBV20-1 and TRBJ2-5; D perhaps matches TRBD2 (6 bases). Germline loops: CDR1 DFQATT, CDR2 SNEGSKA (reference sequence). The CDR3 has 16 amino acids. The ends were cut back, 2 bases at V and 1 base at J, with 17 bases in the middle. The chain's CDR3 is CSARQPLAATQETQYF. The DNA of the CDR3 is TGCAGTGCTAGACAACCCTTAGCGGCCACCCAAGAGACCCAGTACTTC.

This clonotype has at least ten counts. The chain carries TRBV6-1 and TRBJ2-5; 8 nucleotides line up with TRBD2. The CDR3 covers 15 residues. Germline-derived CDR1 and CDR2 are MNHNS and SASEGT. J lost 5 bases, V lost 5 bases, and 10 bases had no gene match. The CDR3 protein is CASSFAVGRGETQYF. For the CDR3, the DNA is TGTGCCAGCAGTTTTGCGGTCGGGAGGGGGGAGACCCAGTACTTC.

V usage is TRBV20-1 and J usage is TRBJ1-3, with a possible D match to TRBD1 (5 bases). CDR1 and CDR2 from the germline V gene are DFQATT and SNEGSKA (reference sequence). The V and J ends lost 2 bases and 4 bases respectively, with 21 bases between them. The CDR3 is 17 residues long. CDR3 region: CSARHDSDTDLGNTIYF. The CDR3 DNA sequence: TGCAGTGCTAGACACGACAGCGACACAGATTTAGGAAACACCATATATTTT.

A word on this clonotype: A much larger clonotype is one base distant, so this may be a read error. V is TRBV20-1 and J is TRBJ2-5; D is possibly TRBD1 (6 bases). This CDR3 comprises 13 residues. Trimming removed 6 bases from V and 5 bases from J, with 16 bases in between. CDR1 DFQATT and CDR2 SNEGSKA come from the germline V gene (reference sequence). The CDR3 DNA follows: TGCAGTGCCGCCATTGGGGGCGAGGAGACCCAGTACTTC. This encodes CSAAIGGEETQYF.

This clonotype was counted many times. The chain carries TRBV6-5 and TRBJ1-2; D might be TRBD1 (5 bases). V lost 0 bases and J lost 4, with 12 bases in between. Germline CDR1 MNHEY, CDR2 SVGAGI. The CDR3 sequence is 15 residues long. In DNA form, the CDR3 reads TGTGCCAGCAGTTACTCCTCCGGGACGGGCTATGGCTACACCTTC. Amino acids: CASSYSSGTGYGYTF.

As regards this clonotype: This clone may be a read error of a much larger clone one base away. The chain combines TRBV12-3 or TRBV12-4 with TRBJ2-2, with D possibly called TRBD1 or TRBD2 (5 bases each). The CDR3 contains 13 residues. The CDR3 DNA sequence: TGTGCCAGCGCGTTAAGAGGGACCGGGGAGCTGTCTTTT. Translated: CASALRGTGELSF.

This clonotype was seen ten or more times. The gene calls are TRBV11-3 and TRBJ2-7, with a possible D match to TRBD2 (6 bases). V was trimmed by 0 bases and J by 3 bases, leaving 6 bases between them. Germline assignment: CDR1 SGHNT and CDR2 YENEEA. The length of the CDR3 is 13 residues. The CDR3: CASSLEGGYEQYF. For the CDR3, the DNA is TGTGCCAGCAGCTTAGAGGGGGGCTACGAGCAGTACTTC.

This clonotype has a handful of counts. The chain employs TRBV5-1 and TRBJ1-5, with a weak D call TRBD1 (5 bases). The CDR3 is 16 amino acids. Per germline, CDR1 SGHRS and CDR2 YFSETQ. V was cut by 0 bases and J by 1 base, with 11 bases left in between. For the CDR3, the DNA is TGCGCCAGCAGCTTGGGTGGTGGGGGAAGCAATCAGCCCCAGCATTTT. Amino acid sequence: CASSLGGGGSNQPQHF.

The genes are TRBV5-5 and TRBJ2-4; a possible D gene is TRBD1 (6 bases). This CDR3 region has 15 residues. Germline V gene sequence: CDR1 SGHKS, CDR2 YYEKEE (reference sequence). V dropped 5 bases and J dropped 0 bases, with 12 bases sitting between them. The CDR3 loop reads CASSQGQRAKNIQYF. CDR3 in DNA: TGTGCCAGCAGTCAAGGACAGCGAGCCAAAAACATTCAGTACTTC.

This clonotype appeared many times. The chain couples TRBV20-1 to TRBJ1-5; D not resolved. Trimming pared 0 bases from V and 1 base from J, leaving 13 bases between. CDR1 is DFQATT, CDR2 SNEGSKA, per germline (reference sequence). The CDR3 runs to 16 residues. CDR3 DNA: TGCAGTGCTAGAGATTCCGCCCCGGCGAGCAATCAGCCCCAGCATTTT. It codes for CSARDSAPASNQPQHF.

This clonotype was detected only a few times. This sequence joins TRBV6-1 and TRBJ2-1, with 9 bases that match TRBD1. Trimming cost V 6 bases and J 1 base; bases outside gene matches: 1. Germline-derived CDR1 and CDR2 are MNHNS and SASEGT. The CDR3 extends over 14 amino acids. This CDR3 reads CASSGQGSYNEQFF. CDR3 bases: TGTGCCAGCAGCGGACAGGGGTCCTACAATGAGCAGTTCTTC.

This clonotype has at least ten counts. The CDR3 here is CASSLGQSNTGELFF. The DNA for the CDR3 is TGTGCCAGCTCGCTCGGGCAGTCGAACACCGGGGAGCTGTTTTTT. The chain carries TRBV2 and TRBJ2-2, with D unclear. Germline V gene data show CDR1 as SNHLY and CDR2 as FYNNEI. This CDR3 spans 15 amino acids. Trimming left V 8 bases short and J 0 bases short, with 13 bases between.

This clonotype was picked up many times. This chain links TRBV18 with TRBJ1-4; D possibly corresponds to TRBD1 (6 bases). CDR1 is KGHSH and CDR2 is LQKENI in the germline V gene. The V and J ends lost 0 bases and 3 bases respectively, with 8 bases between them. The CDR3 loop spans 15 amino acids. The CDR3 reads CASSPPRTANEKLFF. For the CDR3, the DNA is TGTGCCAGCTCACCACCGCGGACAGCTAATGAAAAACTGTTTTTT.

This clonotype has just one count. Relative to the germline gene, one junction end is altered; a read error may explain this. V is TRBV10-3 and J is TRBJ2-6; maybe TRBD1 (5 bases). The CDR3 is 17 residues long. CDR1 is ENHRY and CDR2 is SYGVKD in the germline V gene. The CDR3 DNA reads as TGTGCCATCAGTGATGGAGACAGCGCCTCTGGGGCCAACGTCCTGGCTTTC. This sequence encodes CAISDGDSASGANVLAF.

A few counts support this clonotype. A much larger clone differs by one base, so this may be a read error. The chain employs TRBV12-3 or TRBV12-4 and TRBJ2-5, with TRBD2 matching 8 bases. J gave up 5 bases and V 4 bases, and 9 bases lay outside the gene matches. The CDR3 covers 15 residues. The CDR3 sequence is CASSSKAGGGETQYF. As DNA, the CDR3 is TGTGCCAGCAGTTCTAAGGCGGGAGGAGGGGAGACCCAGTACTTC.

This chain links TRBV3-1 with TRBJ2-1; D not resolved. Germline-derived CDR1 and CDR2 are LGHDT and YNNKEL (reference sequence). Trimming stripped 2 bases from V and 5 bases from J, with 10 bases between. The CDR3 has 14 amino acids. The CDR3 region is CASSQKTRDNEQFF. CDR3 coding DNA: TGTGCCAGCAGCCAAAAGACCCGGGACAATGAGCAGTTCTTC.

The chain employs TRBV12-3 or TRBV12-4 and TRBJ2-5; no definite D call. The CDR3 runs 18 residues. The ends were cut back, 3 bases at V and 1 base at J, with 21 bases in the middle. CDR3 loop: CASSFLPLAGLPQETQYF. CDR3 nucleotides: TGTGCCAGCAGTTTCTTACCCCTGGCAGGTCTCCCCCAAGAGACCCAGTACTTC.

Comment on this clonotype: This may stem from a read error, because a much larger clone lies one nucleotide away. It is likely a read error, because the conserved phenylalanine at the end of the CDR3 is missing. This chain connects TRBV3-1 to TRBJ2-1; D not certain. The germline V gene encodes CDR1 LGHDT and CDR2 YNNKEL (reference sequence). The CDR3 sequence is 14 residues long. V lost 2 bases, J lost 7 bases, and 12 bases lay in between. CDR3 sequence (DNA): TGTGCCAGCAGCCAATTGGGAATACGGAATGAGCAGTTCCTC. Amino acid sequence: CASSQLGIRNEQFL.

This clonotype was counted at least ten times. The chain uses TRBV7-2 and TRBJ2-7; 7 positions agree with TRBD1. CDR3 length equals 14 residues. Trimming took 5 bases from V and 2 from J; bases not matched to a gene: 6. Per germline, CDR1 SGHTA and CDR2 FQGNSA. CDR3 loop: CASSRGGLTYEQYF. The CDR3 nucleotides are TGTGCCAGCAGCCGAGGGGGCCTAACCTACGAGCAGTACTTC.

This clonotype appeared many times. The gene calls are TRBV28 and TRBJ1-3, with D possibly TRBD1 on 5 matching bases. CDR3 length: 17 amino acids. Germline lookup yields CDR1 MDHEN and CDR2 SYDVKM. V dropped 5 bases and J dropped 2 bases, with 19 bases sitting between them. CDR3 nucleotide sequence: TGTGCCAGCAGTCCCGGGACCGTGCTCTTTACTGGAAACACCATATATTTT. The encoded protein is CASSPGTVLFTGNTIYF. Full variable domain (remainder filled in from reference TRBV28 and TRBJ1-3): DVKVTQSSRYLVKRTGEKVFLECVQDMDHENMFWYRQDPGLGLRLIYFSYDVKMKEKGDIPEGYSVSREKKERFSLILESASTNQTSMYLCASSPGTVLFTGNTIYFGEGSWLTVV.

This clonotype was counted a few times. The chain combines TRBV4-2 with TRBJ2-5; tentative D call: TRBD1 (5 bases). The CDR3 is 16 amino acids. Germline V CDR1 and CDR2: LGHNA, YNFKEQ. Trimming took 4 bases from V and 1 from J, leaving 16 bases between them. For the CDR3, the DNA is TGTGCCAGCAGCCTATGGGGTGACAGCTCCCAAGAGACCCAGTACTTC. Translating gives CASSLWGDSSQETQYF.

The table lists this clonotype with many counts. J is TRBJ1-5 and V is TRBV6-2 or TRBV6-3; D uncertain. Germline CDR1 is MNHEY and CDR2 is SVGEGT. The CDR3 contains 15 residues. Trimming took off 2 bases at V and 0 bases at J, with 8 bases between the two ends. In nucleotides, the CDR3 is TGTGCCAGCAGTTACGTCTCCTCTAGCAATCAGCCCCAGCATTTT. It encodes CASSYVSSSNQPQHF.

This chain links TRBV14 with TRBJ1-1; 8 bases align to TRBD1. Germline V gene data show CDR1 as SGHDN and CDR2 as FVKESK. Unmatched junction bases numbered 7, after V lost 6 bases and J lost 7 bases. CDR3 length: 13 amino acids. This chain's CDR3 is CASSQDREGEAFF. CDR3 coding DNA: TGTGCCAGCAGTCAGGACAGGGAGGGTGAAGCTTTCTTT.

This clonotype was seen a few times. The chain uses TRBV20-1 and TRBJ2-1; D is perhaps TRBD1 (5 bases). The CDR3 sequence is 13 residues long. Trimming took off 3 bases at V and 4 bases at J, with 10 bases between the two ends. The V gene's germline CDR1 is DFQATT and CDR2 SNEGSKA (reference sequence). This CDR3 reads CSASKPGYNEQFF. CDR3 coding DNA: TGCAGTGCTAGTAAGCCAGGGTACAATGAGCAGTTCTTC.

V usage is TRBV20-1 and J usage is TRBJ1-1, with D possibly matching TRBD1 (6 bases). V was trimmed by 0 bases and J by 0 bases, leaving 8 bases between them. This CDR3 has 14 amino acids. CDR1 and CDR2 from the germline V gene are DFQATT and SNEGSKA (reference sequence). In nucleotides, the CDR3 is TGCAGTGCTAGAGAGGGACATATGAACACTGAAGCTTTCTTT. Its translation is CSAREGHMNTEAFF.

This clonotype was counted a few times. The CDR3 region is CASSSTRRGQGFVQPQHF. The CDR3 DNA reads as TGTGCCAGCAGCTCGACCCGTAGGGGTCAGGGGTTTGTTCAGCCCCAGCATTTT. The chain links TRBV7-8 to TRBJ1-5; D is perhaps TRBD1 (6 bases). Trimming removed 4 bases from V and 6 bases from J, with 25 bases in between. This CDR3 has 18 residues. The germline gives CDR1 SGHVS, CDR2 FQNEAQ.

The chain employs TRBV30 and TRBJ1-2; tentative D call: TRBD1 (6 bases). Germline assignment: CDR1 GTSNPN and CDR2 SVGIG (reference sequence). Trimming cost V 6 bases and J 3 bases, with 17 bases left between them. The CDR3 is 14 residues long. The CDR3 spells CACSTGGAYYGYTF. The CDR3 coding sequence is TGTGCCTGCTCGACGGGGGGGGCGTACTATGGCTACACCTTC.

This clonotype has at least ten counts. The genes are TRBV10-3 and TRBJ1-4, with D possibly matching TRBD1 (5 bases). Germline lookup yields CDR1 ENHRY and CDR2 SYGVKD. This CDR3 contains 13 residues. Trimming took 9 bases from V and 5 from J, leaving 13 bases between them. CDR3 residues: CAIRVTENEKLFF. The CDR3 DNA sequence: TGTGCCATTAGGGTGACAGAAAATGAAAAACTGTTTTTT.

This clonotype was seen repeatedly, ten times or more. The genes are TRBV7-2 and TRBJ2-5; D might be TRBD1 (6 bases). In germline, CDR1 is SGHTA, CDR2 FQGNSA. This CDR3 is built from 14 residues. V was shortened by 4 bases and J by 6 bases, with 15 bases between the two germline ends. CDR3 residues: CASSSTGYDKTQYF. The CDR3 nucleotides are TGTGCCAGCAGCTCCACAGGGTACGACAAGACCCAGTACTTC.